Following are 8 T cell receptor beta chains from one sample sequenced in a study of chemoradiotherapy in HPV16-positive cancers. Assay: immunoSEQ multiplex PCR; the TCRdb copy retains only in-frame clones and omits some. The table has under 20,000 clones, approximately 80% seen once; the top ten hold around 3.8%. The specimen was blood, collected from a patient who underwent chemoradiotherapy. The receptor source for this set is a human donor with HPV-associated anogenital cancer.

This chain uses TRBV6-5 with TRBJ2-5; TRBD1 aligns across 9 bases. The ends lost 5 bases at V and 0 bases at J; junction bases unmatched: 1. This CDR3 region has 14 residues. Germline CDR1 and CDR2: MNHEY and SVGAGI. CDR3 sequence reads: CASSRQGDQETQYF. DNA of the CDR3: TGTGCCAGCAGTCGACAGGGGGACCAAGAGACCCAGTACTTC.

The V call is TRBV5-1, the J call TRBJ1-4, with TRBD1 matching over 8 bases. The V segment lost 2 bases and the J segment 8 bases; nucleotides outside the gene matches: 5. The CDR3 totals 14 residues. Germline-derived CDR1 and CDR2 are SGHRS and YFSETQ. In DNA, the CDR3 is TGCGCCAGCAGCTTCGGACAGGGTAGGGAAAAACTGTTTTTT. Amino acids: CASSFGQGREKLFF.

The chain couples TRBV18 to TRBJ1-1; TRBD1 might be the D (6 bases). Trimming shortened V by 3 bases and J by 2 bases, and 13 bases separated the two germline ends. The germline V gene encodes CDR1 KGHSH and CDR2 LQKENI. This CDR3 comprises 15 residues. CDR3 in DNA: TGTGCCAGCTCACCTAGGACAGAGGGAAACACTGAAGCTTTCTTT. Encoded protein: CASSPRTEGNTEAFF.

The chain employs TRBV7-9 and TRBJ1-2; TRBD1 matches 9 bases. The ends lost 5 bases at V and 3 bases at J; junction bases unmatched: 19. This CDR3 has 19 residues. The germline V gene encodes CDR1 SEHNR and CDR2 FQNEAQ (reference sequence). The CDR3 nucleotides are TGTGCCAGCAGCCCGGCGAACAGGGGGCGAAACAATAATCACTATGGCTACACCTTC. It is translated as CASSPANRGRNNNHYGYTF.

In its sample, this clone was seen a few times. CDR3 sequence (DNA): TGTGCCAGCAGTGAACCTTCGGGGGTCTCAAACTATGGCTACACCTTC. Protein: CASSEPSGVSNYGYTF. V is TRBV25-1 and J is TRBJ1-2; D is possibly TRBD1 (5 bases). In germline, CDR1 is MGHDK, CDR2 SYGVNS. CDR3 length equals 16 residues. V shed 2 bases and J shed 2 bases, with 15 bases lying between them.

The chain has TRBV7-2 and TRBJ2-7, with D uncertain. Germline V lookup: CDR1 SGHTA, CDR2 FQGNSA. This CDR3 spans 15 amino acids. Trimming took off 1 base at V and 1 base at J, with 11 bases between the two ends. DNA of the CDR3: TGTGCCAGCAGCTTAGATAAAGACCGGTCCTACGAGCAGTACTTC. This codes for CASSLDKDRSYEQYF.

The CDR3 region is CAISDPRGPTYEQYF. The CDR3 nucleotides read TGTGCCATCAGTGACCCGAGGGGACCGACCTACGAGCAGTACTTC. The chain couples TRBV10-3 to TRBJ2-7, with D perhaps given as TRBD1 or TRBD2 (5 bases each). Germline V gives CDR1 ENHRY, CDR2 SYGVKD. V lost 3 bases and J 2 bases, leaving 14 bases between the germline ends. The CDR3 length is 15 residues.

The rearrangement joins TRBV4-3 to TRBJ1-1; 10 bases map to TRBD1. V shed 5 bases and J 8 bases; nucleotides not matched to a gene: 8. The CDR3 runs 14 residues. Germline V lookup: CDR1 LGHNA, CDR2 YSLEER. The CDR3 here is CASSFGQGVEEAFF. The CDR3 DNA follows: TGCGCCAGCAGCTTCGGACAGGGGGTGGAGGAAGCTTTCTTT.